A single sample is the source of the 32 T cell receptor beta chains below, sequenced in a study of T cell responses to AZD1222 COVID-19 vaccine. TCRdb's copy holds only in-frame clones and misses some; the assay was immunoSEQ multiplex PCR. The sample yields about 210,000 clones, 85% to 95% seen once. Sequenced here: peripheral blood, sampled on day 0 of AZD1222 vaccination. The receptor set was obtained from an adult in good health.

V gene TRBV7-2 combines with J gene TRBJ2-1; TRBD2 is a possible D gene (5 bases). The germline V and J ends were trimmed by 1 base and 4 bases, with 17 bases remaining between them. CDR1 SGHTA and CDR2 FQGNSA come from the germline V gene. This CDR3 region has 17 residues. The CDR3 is CASSLGDGQRGYNEQFF. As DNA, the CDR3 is TGTGCCAGCAGCTTAGGCGATGGGCAACGGGGTTACAATGAGCAGTTCTTC. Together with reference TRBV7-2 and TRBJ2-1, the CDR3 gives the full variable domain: GAGVSQSPSNKVTEKGKDVELRCDPISGHTALYWYRQSLGQGLEFLIYFQGNSAPDKSGLPSDRFSAERTGGSVSTLTIQRTQQEDSAVYLCASSLGDGQRGYNEQFFGPGTRLTVL.

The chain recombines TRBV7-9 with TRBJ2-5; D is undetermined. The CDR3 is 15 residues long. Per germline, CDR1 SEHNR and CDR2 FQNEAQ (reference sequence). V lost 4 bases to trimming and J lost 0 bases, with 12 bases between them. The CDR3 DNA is TGTGCCAGCAGCTACCAACACCTATACCAAGAGACCCAGTACTTC. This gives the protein CASSYQHLYQETQYF.

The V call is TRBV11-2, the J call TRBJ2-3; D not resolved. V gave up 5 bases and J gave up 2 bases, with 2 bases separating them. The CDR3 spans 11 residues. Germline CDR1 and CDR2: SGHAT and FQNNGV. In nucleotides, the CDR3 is TGTGCCAGCAGCCACACAGATACGCAGTATTTT. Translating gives CASSHTDTQYF.

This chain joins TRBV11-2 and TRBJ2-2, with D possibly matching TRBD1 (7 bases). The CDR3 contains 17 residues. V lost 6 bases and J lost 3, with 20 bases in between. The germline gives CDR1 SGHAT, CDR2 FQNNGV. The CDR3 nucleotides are TGTGCCAGCAGTCCTAGCACAGGGGAGGTGGACACCGGGGAGCTGTTTTTT. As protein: CASSPSTGEVDTGELFF.

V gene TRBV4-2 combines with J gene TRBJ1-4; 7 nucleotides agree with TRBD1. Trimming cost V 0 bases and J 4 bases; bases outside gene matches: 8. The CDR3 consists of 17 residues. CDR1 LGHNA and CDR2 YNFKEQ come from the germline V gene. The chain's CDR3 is CASSQDGQGGHNEKLFF. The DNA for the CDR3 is TGTGCCAGCAGCCAAGACGGTCAGGGGGGACATAATGAAAAACTGTTTTTT.

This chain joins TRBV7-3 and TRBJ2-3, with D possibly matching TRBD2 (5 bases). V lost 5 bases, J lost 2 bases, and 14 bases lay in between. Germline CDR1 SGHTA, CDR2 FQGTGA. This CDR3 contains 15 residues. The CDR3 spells CASSLLGRDTDTQYF. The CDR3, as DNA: TGTGCCAGCAGCCTATTGGGCCGGGACACAGATACGCAGTATTTT. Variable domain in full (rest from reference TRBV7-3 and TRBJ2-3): GAGVSQTPSNKVTEKGKYVELRCDPISGHTALYWYRQSLGQGPEFLIYFQGTGAADDSGLPNDRFFAVRPEGSVSTLKIQRTERGDSAVYLCASSLLGRDTDTQYFGPGTRLTVL.

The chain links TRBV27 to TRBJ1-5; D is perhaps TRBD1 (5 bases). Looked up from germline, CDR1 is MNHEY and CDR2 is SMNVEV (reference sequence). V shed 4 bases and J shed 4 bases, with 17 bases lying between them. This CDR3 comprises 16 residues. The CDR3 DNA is TGTGCCAGCAGTTCCGGGGGAGGAGGGTATAATCAGCCCCAGCATTTT. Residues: CASSSGGGGYNQPQHF.

CDR3: CASRPRLNTEAFF. CDR3 bases: TGTGCCAGCAGGCCGCGGTTGAACACTGAAGCTTTCTTT. The V call is TRBV12-3 or TRBV12-4, the J call TRBJ1-1; D not resolved. V lost 6 bases and J lost 0, with 8 bases in between. The CDR3 loop spans 13 amino acids.

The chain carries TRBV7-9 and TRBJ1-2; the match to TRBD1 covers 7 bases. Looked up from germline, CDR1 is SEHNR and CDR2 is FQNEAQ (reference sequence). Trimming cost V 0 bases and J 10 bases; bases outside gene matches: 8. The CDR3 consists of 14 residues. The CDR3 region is CASSLAGGEGAYTF. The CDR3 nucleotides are TGTGCCAGCAGCTTAGCAGGGGGCGAAGGCGCCTACACCTTC.

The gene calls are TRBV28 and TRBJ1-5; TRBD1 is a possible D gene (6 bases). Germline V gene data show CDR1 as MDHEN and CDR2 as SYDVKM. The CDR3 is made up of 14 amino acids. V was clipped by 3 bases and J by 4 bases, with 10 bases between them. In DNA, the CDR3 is TGTGCCAGCAGTTTTACAGGGACTAATCAGCCCCAGCATTTT. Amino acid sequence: CASSFTGTNQPQHF.

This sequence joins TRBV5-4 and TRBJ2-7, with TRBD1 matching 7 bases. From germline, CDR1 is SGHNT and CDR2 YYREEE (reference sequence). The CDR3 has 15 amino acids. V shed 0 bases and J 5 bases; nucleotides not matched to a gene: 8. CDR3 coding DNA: TGTGCCAGCAGCTTGGCTTTTGGACAGGCCCACGAGCAGTACTTC. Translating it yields CASSLAFGQAHEQYF.

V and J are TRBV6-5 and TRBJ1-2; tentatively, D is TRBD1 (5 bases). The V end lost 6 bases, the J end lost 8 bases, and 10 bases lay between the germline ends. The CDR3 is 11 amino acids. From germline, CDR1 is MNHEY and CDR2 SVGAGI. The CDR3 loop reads CASSSSGGYTF. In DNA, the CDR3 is TGTGCCAGCAGCTCCTCAGGGGGCTACACCTTC.

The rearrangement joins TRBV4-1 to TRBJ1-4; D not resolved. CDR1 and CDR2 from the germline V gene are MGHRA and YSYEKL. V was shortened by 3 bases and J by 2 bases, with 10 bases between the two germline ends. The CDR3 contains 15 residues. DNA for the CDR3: TGCGCCAGCAGCCAGGCTAGTTCGACTAATGAAAAACTGTTTTTT. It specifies CASSQASSTNEKLFF.

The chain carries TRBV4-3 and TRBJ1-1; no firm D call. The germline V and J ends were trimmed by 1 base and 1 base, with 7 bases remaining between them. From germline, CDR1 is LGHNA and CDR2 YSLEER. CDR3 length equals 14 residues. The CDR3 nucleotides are TGCGCCAGCAGCCAAGGGGGTCCGAACACTGAAGCTTTCTTT. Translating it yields CASSQGGPNTEAFF.

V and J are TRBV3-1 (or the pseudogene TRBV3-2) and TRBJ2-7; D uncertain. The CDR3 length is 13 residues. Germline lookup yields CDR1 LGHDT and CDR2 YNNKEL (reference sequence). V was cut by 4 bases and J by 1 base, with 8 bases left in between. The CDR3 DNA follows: TGTGCCAGCAGCCCCCAGGATTCCTACGAGCAGTACTTC. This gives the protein CASSPQDSYEQYF.

The CDR3 DNA is TGCGCCAGCAGCTTGTCGCTAGCGGGGGGACCCAATGAGCAGTTCTTC. Its translation: CASSLSLAGGPNEQFF. V is TRBV5-1 and J is TRBJ2-1; 11 bases are shared with TRBD2. The CDR3 is 16 amino acids. Germline loops: CDR1 SGHRS, CDR2 YFSETQ. The V gene end was trimmed by 1 base and the J gene end by 6 bases; junction bases not matched to a gene: 6.

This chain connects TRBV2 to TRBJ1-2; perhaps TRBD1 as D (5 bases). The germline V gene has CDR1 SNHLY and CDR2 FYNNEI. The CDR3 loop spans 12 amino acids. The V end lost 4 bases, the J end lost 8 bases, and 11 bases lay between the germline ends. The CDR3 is CASSVGAGGYTF. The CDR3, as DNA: TGTGCCAGCAGTGTTGGGGCAGGAGGCTACACCTTC.

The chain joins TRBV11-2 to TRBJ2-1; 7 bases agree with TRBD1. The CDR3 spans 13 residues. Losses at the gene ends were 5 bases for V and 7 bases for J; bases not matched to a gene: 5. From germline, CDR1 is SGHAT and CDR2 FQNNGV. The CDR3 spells CASSLDRVNEQFF. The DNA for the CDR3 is TGTGCCAGCAGCCTTGACAGGGTAAATGAGCAGTTCTTC.

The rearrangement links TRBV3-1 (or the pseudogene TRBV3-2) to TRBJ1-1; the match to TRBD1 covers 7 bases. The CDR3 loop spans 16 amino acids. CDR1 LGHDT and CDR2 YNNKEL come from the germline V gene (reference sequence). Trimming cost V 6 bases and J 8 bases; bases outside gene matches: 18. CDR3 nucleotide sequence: TGTGCCAGCAGGCCGGCTCTTTGGGGACAGCGGAGAGAAGCTTTCTTT. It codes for CASRPALWGQRREAFF.

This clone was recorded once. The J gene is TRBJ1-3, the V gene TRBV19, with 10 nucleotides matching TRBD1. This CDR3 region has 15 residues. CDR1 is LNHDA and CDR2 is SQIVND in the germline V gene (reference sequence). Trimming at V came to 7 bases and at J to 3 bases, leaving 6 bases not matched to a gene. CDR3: CASTETGGDGNTIYF. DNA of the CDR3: TGTGCCAGTACCGAGACAGGGGGCGATGGAAACACCATATATTTT.

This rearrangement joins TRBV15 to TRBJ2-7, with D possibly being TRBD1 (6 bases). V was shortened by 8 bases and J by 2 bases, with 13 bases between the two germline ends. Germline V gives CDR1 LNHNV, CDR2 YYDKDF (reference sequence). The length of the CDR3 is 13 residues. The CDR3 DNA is TGTGCCACCTCCCGGGACACTGCCTACGAGCAGTACTTC. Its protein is CATSRDTAYEQYF.

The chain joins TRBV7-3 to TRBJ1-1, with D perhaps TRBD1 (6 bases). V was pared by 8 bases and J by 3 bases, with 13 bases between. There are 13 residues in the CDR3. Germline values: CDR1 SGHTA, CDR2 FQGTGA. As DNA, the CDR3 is TGTGCCAGCCGCCGGGACATCGACACTGAAGCTTTCTTT. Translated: CASRRDIDTEAFF.

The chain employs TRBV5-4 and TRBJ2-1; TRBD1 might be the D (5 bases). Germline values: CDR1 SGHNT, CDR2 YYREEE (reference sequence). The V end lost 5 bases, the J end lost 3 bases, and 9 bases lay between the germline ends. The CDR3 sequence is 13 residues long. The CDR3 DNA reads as TGTGCCAGCAGACCCGACAGCTACAATGAGCAGTTCTTC. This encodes CASRPDSYNEQFF.

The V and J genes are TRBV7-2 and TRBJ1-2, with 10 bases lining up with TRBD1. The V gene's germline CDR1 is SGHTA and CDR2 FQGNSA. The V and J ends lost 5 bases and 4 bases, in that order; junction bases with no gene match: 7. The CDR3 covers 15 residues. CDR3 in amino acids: CASSPRDRGSYGYTF. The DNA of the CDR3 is TGTGCCAGCAGCCCCAGGGACAGGGGCTCCTATGGCTACACCTTC. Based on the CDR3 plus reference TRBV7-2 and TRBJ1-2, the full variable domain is GAGVSQSPSNKVTEKGKDVELRCDPISGHTALYWYRQSLGQGLEFLIYFQGNSAPDKSGLPSDRFSAERTGGSVSTLTIQRTQQEDSAVYLCASSPRDRGSYGYTFGSGTRLTVV.

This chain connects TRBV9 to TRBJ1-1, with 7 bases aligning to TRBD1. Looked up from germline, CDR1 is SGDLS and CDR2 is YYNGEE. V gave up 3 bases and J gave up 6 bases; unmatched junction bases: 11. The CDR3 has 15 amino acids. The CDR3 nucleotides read TGTGCCAGCAGCGCCCGGGAACAGGGGAGGGCTGAAGCTTTCTTT. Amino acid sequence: CASSAREQGRAEAFF.

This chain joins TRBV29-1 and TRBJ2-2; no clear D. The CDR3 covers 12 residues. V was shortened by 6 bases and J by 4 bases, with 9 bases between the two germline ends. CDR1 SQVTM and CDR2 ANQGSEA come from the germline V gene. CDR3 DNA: TGCAGCGTAGCCCCTTCCACCGGGGAGCTGTTTTTT. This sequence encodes CSVAPSTGELFF.

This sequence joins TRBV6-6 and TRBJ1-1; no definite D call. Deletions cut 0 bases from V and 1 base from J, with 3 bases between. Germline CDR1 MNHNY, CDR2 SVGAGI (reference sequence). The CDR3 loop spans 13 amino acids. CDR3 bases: TGTGCCAGCAGTTACTCGAGGAACACTGAAGCTTTCTTT. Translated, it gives CASSYSRNTEAFF.

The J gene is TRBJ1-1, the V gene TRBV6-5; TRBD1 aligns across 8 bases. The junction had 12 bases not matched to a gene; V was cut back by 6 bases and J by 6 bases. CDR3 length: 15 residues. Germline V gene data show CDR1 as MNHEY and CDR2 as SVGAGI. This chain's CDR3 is CASSLDGQGRAEAFF. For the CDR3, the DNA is TGTGCCAGCAGCCTCGATGGACAGGGTCGGGCTGAAGCTTTCTTT.

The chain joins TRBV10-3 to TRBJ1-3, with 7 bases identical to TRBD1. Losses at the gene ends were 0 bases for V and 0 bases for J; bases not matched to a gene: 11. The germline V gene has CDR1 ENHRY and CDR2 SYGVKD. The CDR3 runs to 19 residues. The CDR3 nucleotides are TGTGCCATCAGTGAGTCGGATCAGGGGGTGATAGTCTCTGGAAACACCATATATTTT. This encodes CAISESDQGVIVSGNTIYF.

CDR3 sequence (DNA): TGTGCCAGCAGCCAAGTAGCCGTATATGAGCAGTTCTTC. Protein sequence: CASSQVAVYEQFF. V and J are TRBV14 and TRBJ2-1; D remains ambiguous. The V end was cut by 1 base, the J end by 8 bases, with 9 bases between. Per germline, CDR1 SGHDN and CDR2 FVKESK. The CDR3 is 13 residues long.

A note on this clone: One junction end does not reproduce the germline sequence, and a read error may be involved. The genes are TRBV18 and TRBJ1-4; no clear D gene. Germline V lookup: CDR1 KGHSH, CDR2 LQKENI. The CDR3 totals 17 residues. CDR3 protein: CASSPETGIGYNEKLLF. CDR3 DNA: TGTGCCAGCTCCCCCGAGACCGGGATCGGATATAATGAAAAACTGCTTTTT.

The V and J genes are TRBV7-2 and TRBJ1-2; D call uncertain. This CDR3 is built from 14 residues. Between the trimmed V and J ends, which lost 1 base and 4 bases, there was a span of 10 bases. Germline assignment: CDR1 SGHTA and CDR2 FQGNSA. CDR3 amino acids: CASSLGLGSYGYTF. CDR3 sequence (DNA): TGTGCCAGCAGCTTAGGTCTGGGATCCTATGGCTACACCTTC. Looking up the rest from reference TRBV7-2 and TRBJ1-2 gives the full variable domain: GAGVSQSPSNKVTEKGKDVELRCDPISGHTALYWYRQSLGQGLEFLIYFQGNSAPDKSGLPSDRFSAERTGGSVSTLTIQRTQQEDSAVYLCASSLGLGSYGYTFGSGTRLTVV.